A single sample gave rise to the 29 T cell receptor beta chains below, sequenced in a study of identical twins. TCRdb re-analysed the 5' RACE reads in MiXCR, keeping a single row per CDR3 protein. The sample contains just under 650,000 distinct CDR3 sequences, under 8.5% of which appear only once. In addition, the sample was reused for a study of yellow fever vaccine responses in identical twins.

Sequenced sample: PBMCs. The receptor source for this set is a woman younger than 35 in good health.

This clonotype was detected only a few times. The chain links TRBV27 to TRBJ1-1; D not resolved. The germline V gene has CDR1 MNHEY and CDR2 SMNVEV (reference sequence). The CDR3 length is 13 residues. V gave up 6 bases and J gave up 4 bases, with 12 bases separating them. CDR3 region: CASRKGGRTEAFF. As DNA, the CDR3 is TGTGCCAGCAGGAAGGGAGGGCGCACTGAAGCTTTCTTT.

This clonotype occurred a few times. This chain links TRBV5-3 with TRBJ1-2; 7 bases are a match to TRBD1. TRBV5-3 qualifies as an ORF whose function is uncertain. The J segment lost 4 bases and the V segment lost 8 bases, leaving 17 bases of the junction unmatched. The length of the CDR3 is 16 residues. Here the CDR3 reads CASNPNPGQNSYGYTF. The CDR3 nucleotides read TGTGCCAGTAACCCTAACCCGGGACAGAATTCCTATGGCTACACCTTC.

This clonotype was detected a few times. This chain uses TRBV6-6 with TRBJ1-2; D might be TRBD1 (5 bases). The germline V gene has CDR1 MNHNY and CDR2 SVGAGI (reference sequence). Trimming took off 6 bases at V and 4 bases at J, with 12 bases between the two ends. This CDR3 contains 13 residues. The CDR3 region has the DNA TGTGCCAGCAGCTCCCGGGGGAGCTATGGCTACACCTTC. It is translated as CASSSRGSYGYTF.

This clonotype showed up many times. The CDR3 region has the DNA TGCAGTGCTAGTGAGGGGACAGGGATTTACGAGCAGTACTTC. Amino acid sequence: CSASEGTGIYEQYF. The chain recombines TRBV20-1 with TRBJ2-7; 9 bases line up with TRBD1. CDR3 length equals 14 residues. J lost 4 bases, V lost 3 bases, and 7 bases had no gene match. Germline V gives CDR1 DFQATT, CDR2 SNEGSKA (reference sequence).

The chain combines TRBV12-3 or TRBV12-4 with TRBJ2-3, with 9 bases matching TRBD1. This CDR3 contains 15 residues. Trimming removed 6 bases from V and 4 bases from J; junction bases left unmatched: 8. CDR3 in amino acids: CASRGTGTGSDTQYF. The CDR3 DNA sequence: TGTGCCAGCAGGGGCACCGGGACAGGGTCAGATACGCAGTATTTT.

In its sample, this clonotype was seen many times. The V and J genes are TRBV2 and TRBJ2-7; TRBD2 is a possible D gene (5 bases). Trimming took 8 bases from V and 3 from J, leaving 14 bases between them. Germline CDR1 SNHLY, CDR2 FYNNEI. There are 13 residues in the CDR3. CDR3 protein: CASGPGINYEQYV. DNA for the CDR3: TGTGCCAGCGGACCCGGGATAAACTACGAGCAGTACGTC.

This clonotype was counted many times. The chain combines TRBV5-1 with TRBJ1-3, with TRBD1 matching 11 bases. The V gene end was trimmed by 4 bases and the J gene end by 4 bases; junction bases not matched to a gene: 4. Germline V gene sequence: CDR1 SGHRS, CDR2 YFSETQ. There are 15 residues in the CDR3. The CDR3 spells CASSTDRGLGNTIYF. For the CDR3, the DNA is TGCGCCAGCAGCACGGACAGGGGGCTCGGAAACACCATATATTTT. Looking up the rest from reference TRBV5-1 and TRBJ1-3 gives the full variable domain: KAGVTQTPRYLIKTRGQQVTLSCSPISGHRSVSWYQQTPGQGLQFLFEYFSETQRNKGNFPGRFSGRQFSNSRSEMNVSTLELGDSALYLCASSTDRGLGNTIYFGEGSWLTVV.

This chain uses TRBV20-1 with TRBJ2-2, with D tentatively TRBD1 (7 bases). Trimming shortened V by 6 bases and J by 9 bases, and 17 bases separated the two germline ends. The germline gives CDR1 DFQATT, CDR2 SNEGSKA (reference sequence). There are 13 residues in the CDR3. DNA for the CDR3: TGCAGTGCCAGGGGGGAAGTTCGTCGGGAGCTGTTTTTT. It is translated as CSARGEVRRELFF.

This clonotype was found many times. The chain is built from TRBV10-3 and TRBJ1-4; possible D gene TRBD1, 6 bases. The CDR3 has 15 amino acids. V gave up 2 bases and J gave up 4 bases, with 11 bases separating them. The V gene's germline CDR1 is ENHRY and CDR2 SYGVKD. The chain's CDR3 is CAISETDRYNEKLFF. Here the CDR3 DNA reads TGTGCCATCAGTGAGACCGACAGGTATAATGAAAAACTGTTTTTT.

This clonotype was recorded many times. CDR3: CASSFEGSNSPLHF. The DNA of the CDR3 is TGTGCCAGCAGTTTTGAGGGCAGTAATTCACCCCTCCACTTT. The chain has TRBV12-3 or TRBV12-4 and TRBJ1-6, with no clear D. There are 14 residues in the CDR3. V was trimmed by 3 bases and J by 6 bases, leaving 9 bases between them.

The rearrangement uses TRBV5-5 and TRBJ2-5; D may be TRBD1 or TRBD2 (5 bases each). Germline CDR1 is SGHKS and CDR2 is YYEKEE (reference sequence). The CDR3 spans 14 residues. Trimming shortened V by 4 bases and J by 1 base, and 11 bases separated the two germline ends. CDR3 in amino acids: CASSLPGTQETQYF. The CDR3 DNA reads TGTGCCAGCAGCCTACCGGGGACCCAAGAGACCCAGTACTTC.

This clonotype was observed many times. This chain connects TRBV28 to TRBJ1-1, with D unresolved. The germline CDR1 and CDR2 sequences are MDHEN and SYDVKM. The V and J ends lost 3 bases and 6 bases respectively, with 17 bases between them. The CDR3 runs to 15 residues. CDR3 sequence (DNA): TGTGCCAGCAGTTTTGTTGGCTTAATCACGGCTGAAGCTTTCTTT. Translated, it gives CASSFVGLITAEAFF.

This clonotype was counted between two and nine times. CDR3 nucleotides: TGTGCCGCCAGGGACTACTCCTACGAGCAGTACGTC. This encodes CAARDYSYEQYV. The chain links TRBV6-1 to TRBJ2-7; 7 nucleotides match TRBD2. The germline CDR1 and CDR2 sequences are MNHNS and SASEGT. This CDR3 comprises 12 residues. V shed 11 bases and J 0 bases; nucleotides not matched to a gene: 4.

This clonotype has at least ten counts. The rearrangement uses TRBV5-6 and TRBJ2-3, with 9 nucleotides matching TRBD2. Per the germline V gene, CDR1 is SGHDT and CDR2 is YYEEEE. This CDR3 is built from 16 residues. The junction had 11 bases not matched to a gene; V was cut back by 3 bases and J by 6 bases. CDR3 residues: CASSSPTLAGRDTQYF. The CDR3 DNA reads TGTGCCAGCAGCTCCCCTACTCTAGCGGGAAGGGATACGCAGTATTTT.

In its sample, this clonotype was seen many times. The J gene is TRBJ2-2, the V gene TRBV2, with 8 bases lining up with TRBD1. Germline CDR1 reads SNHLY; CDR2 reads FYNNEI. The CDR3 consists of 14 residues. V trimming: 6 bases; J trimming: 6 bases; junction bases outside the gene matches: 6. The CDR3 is CASRDQGAPGELFF. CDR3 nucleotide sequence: TGTGCCAGCAGGGACCAGGGGGCCCCCGGGGAGCTGTTTTTT.

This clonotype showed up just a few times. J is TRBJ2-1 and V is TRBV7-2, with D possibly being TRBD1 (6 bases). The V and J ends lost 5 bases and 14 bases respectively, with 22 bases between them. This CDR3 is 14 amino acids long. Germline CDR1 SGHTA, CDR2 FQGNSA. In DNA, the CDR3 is TGTGCCAGCAGCCCAACAGAACCGGACAGCGGAAAGTTCTTC. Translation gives CASSPTEPDSGKFF. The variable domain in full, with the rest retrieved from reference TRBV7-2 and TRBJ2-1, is GAGVSQSPSNKVTEKGKDVELRCDPISGHTALYWYRQSLGQGLEFLIYFQGNSAPDKSGLPSDRFSAERTGGSVSTLTIQRTQQEDSAVYLCASSPTEPDSGKFFGPGTRLTVL.

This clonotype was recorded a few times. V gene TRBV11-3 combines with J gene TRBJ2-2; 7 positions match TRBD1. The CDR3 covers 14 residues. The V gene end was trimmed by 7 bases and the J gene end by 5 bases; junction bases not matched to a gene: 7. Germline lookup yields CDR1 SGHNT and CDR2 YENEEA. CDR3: CASTRQGRTGELFF. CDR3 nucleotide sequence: TGTGCCAGCACAAGACAGGGTCGGACCGGGGAGCTGTTTTTT.

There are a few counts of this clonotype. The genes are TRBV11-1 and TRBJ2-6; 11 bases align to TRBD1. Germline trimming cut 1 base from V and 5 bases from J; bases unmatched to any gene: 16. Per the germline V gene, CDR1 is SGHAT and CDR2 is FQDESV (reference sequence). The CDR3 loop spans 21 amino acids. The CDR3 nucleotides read TGTGCCAGCAGCTTAGAGCCCGGGACAGGGGGTCCTTCCTTTCGGGCCAACGTCCTGACTTTC. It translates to CASSLEPGTGGPSFRANVLTF.

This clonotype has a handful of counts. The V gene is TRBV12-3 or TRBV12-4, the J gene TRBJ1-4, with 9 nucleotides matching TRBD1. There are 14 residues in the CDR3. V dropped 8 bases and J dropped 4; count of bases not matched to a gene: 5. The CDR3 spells CASQPGQGNEKLFF. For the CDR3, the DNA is TGTGCCAGCCAGCCGGGACAGGGTAATGAAAAACTGTTTTTT.

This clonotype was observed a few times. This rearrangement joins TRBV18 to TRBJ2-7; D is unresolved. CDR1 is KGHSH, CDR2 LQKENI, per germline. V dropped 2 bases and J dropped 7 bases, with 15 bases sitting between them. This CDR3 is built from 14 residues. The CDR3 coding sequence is TGTGCCAGCTCACCAGTCCCCCTTCGGTGGGAGCAGTACGTC. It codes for CASSPVPLRWEQYV.

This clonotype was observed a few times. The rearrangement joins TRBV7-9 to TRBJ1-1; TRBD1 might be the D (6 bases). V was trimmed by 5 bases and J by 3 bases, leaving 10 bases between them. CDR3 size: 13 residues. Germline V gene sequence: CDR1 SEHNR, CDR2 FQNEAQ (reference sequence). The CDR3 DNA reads TGTGCCAGCAGCAATTCAGGGGACACTGAAGCTTTCTTT. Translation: CASSNSGDTEAFF. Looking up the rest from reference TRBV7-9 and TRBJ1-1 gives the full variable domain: DTGVSQNPRHKITKRGQNVTFRCDPISEHNRLYWYRQTLGQGPEFLTYFQNEAQLEKSRLLSDRFSAERPKGSFSTLEIQRTEQGDSAMYLCASSNSGDTEAFFGQGTRLTVV.

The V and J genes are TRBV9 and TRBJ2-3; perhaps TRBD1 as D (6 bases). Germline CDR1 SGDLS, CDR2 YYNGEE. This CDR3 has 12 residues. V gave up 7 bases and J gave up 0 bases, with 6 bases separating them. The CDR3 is CASGQSTDTQYF. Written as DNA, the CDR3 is TGTGCCAGCGGACAGAGCACAGATACGCAGTATTTT. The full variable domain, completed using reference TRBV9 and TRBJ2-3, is DSGVTQTPKHLITATGQRVTLRCSPRSGDLSVYWYQQSLDQGLQFLIQYYNGEERAKGNILERFSAQQFPDLHSELNLSSLELGDSALYFCASGQSTDTQYFGPGTRLTVL.

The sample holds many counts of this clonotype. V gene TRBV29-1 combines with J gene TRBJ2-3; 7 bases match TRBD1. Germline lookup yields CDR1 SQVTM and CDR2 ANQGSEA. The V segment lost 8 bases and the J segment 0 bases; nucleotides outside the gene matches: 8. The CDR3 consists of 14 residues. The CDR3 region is CSFHRGLSTDTQYF. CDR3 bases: TGCAGCTTCCACAGGGGATTAAGCACAGATACGCAGTATTTT.

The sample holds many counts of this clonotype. The CDR3 nucleotides are TGTGCCAGCAGTTTGAGGGAATTCTACAATGAGCAGTTCTTC. Residues: CASSLREFYNEQFF. The genes are TRBV12-3 or TRBV12-4 and TRBJ2-1; D might be TRBD2 (5 bases). Trimming shortened V by 3 bases and J by 3 bases, and 9 bases separated the two germline ends. CDR3 size: 14 residues.

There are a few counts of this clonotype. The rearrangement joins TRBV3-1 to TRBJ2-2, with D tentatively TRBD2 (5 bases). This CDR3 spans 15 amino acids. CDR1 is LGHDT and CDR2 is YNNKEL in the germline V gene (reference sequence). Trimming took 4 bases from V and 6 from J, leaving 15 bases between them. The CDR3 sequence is CASSPWTLVPGELFF. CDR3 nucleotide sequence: TGTGCCAGCAGCCCCTGGACTCTTGTGCCCGGGGAGCTGTTTTTT.

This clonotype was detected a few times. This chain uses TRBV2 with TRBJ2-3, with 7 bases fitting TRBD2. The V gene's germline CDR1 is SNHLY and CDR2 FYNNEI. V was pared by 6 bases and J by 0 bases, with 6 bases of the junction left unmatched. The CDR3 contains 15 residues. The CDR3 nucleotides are TGTGCCAGCAGGGGAGGGTTCTCGAGCACAGATACGCAGTATTTT. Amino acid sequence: CASRGGFSSTDTQYF.

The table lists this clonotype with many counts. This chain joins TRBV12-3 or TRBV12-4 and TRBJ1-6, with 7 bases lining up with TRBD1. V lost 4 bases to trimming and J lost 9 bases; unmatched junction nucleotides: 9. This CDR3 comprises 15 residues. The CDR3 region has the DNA TGTGCCAGCAGTTCAGGACCGGGACAGTTTTCACCCCTCCACTTT. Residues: CASSSGPGQFSPLHF.

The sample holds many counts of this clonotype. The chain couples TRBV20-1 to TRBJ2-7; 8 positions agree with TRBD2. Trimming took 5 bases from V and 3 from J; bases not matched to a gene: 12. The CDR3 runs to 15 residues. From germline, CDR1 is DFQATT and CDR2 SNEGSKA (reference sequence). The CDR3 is CSAPPRQAGDYEQYF. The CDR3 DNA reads TGCAGTGCTCCCCCCAGACAAGCGGGAGACTACGAGCAGTACTTC.

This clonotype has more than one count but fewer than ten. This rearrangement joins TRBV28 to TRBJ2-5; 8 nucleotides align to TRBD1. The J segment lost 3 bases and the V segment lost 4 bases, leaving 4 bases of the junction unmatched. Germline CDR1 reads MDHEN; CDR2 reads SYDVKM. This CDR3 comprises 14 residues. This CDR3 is CASSYGQGEETQYF. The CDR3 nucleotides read TGTGCCAGCAGTTATGGACAGGGCGAAGAGACCCAGTACTTC.